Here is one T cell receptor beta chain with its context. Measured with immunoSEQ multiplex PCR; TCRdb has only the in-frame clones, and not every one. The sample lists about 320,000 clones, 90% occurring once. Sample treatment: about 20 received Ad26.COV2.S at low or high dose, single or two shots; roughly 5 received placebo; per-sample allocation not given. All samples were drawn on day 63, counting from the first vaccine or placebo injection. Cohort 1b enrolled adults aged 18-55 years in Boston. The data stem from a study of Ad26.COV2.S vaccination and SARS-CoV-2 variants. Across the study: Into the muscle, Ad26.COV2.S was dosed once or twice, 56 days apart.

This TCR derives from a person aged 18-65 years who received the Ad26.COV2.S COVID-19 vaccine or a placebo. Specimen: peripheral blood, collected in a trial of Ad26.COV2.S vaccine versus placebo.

The CDR3, as DNA: TGTGCCAGCAGCTTAGCCAGGGTATCTAAGGGCTACACCTTC. It yields the protein CASSLARVSKGYTF. The chain links TRBV7-2 to TRBJ1-2; possibly TRBD1 for D (5 bases). The germline V gene has CDR1 SGHTA and CDR2 FQGNSA. Between the trimmed V and J ends, which lost 0 bases and 8 bases, there was a span of 13 bases. The CDR3 has 14 amino acids. The full variable domain, with the rest looked up from reference TRBV7-2 and TRBJ1-2, is GAGVSQSPSNKVTEKGKDVELRCDPISGHTALYWYRQSLGQGLEFLIYFQGNSAPDKSGLPSDRFSAERTGGSVSTLTIQRTQQEDSAVYLCASSLARVSKGYTFGSGTRLTVV.